One sample yielded the 23 T cell receptor beta chains listed below, sequenced in a study of blood T cell repertoires in COVID-19. Data came from immunoSEQ multiplex PCR; TCRdb stores just in-frame clones and leaves some out. The data contain about 130,000 clones, about 80% of them singletons. The sequencing input was PBMCs or T cells enriched from blood (not recorded which). These TCRs come from a man over 45 who had recovered from COVID-19.

This clone occurred once. The V call is TRBV7-2, the J call TRBJ2-2, with TRBD1 identical over 9 bases. The CDR3 sequence is 17 residues long. Germline V gives CDR1 SGHTA, CDR2 FQGNSA. V trimming: 5 bases; J trimming: 3 bases; junction bases outside the gene matches: 10. This CDR3 reads CASSLNRDRAYTGELFF. The CDR3 DNA reads TGTGCCAGCAGCCTAAACCGGGACAGGGCTTACACCGGGGAGCTGTTTTTT. Combining the CDR3 with reference TRBV7-2 and TRBJ2-2 gives the whole variable domain GAGVSQSPSNKVTEKGKDVELRCDPISGHTALYWYRQSLGQGLEFLIYFQGNSAPDKSGLPSDRFSAERTGGSVSTLTIQRTQQEDSAVYLCASSLNRDRAYTGELFFGEGSRLTVL.

The V call is TRBV19, the J call TRBJ2-3; 14 nucleotides align to TRBD2. The CDR3 runs to 18 residues. Germline-derived CDR1 and CDR2 are LNHDA and SQIVND (reference sequence). V lost 5 bases, J lost 0 bases, and 7 bases stayed unmatched. Here the CDR3 DNA reads TGTGCCAGTAGTTACCGGACTAGCGGGGGGTATAGCACAGATACGCAGTATTTT. This sequence encodes CASSYRTSGGYSTDTQYF.

J is TRBJ2-5 and V is TRBV10-3, with D maybe TRBD1 (6 bases). Trimming took off 6 bases at V and 4 bases at J, with 12 bases between the two ends. The CDR3 sequence is 13 residues long. The germline V gene encodes CDR1 ENHRY and CDR2 SYGVKD. The CDR3 nucleotides read TGTGCCATCAGGGAACAGGGATCAGAGACCCAGTACTTC. This sequence encodes CAIREQGSETQYF.

This clone was observed a few times. The chain links TRBV6-5 to TRBJ1-5, with D perhaps TRBD1 (6 bases). Trimming stripped 4 bases from V and 5 bases from J, with 9 bases between. The CDR3 has 13 amino acids. Germline loops: CDR1 MNHEY, CDR2 SVGAGI. The chain's CDR3 is CASSSSGDQPQHF. The DNA of the CDR3 is TGTGCCAGCAGTTCATCAGGGGATCAGCCCCAGCATTTT.

The chain carries TRBV3-1 (or the pseudogene TRBV3-2) and TRBJ1-2; maybe TRBD1 (5 bases). Trimming shortened V by 2 bases and J by 4 bases, and 17 bases separated the two germline ends. Germline V lookup: CDR1 LGHDT, CDR2 YNNKEL (reference sequence). This CDR3 comprises 16 residues. CDR3 sequence reads: CASSQLTDPRGYGYTF. The CDR3, as DNA: TGTGCCAGCAGCCAACTAACGGACCCTAGGGGCTATGGCTACACCTTC.

V is TRBV12-3 or TRBV12-4 and J is TRBJ2-2; D remains unclear. V was cut by 3 bases and J by 6 bases, with 5 bases left in between. CDR3 size: 12 residues. The DNA for the CDR3 is TGTGCCAGCAGTTTGAGCGCCGGGGAGCTGTTTTTT. This encodes CASSLSAGELFF.

The chain joins TRBV27 to TRBJ2-7, with 13 bases lining up with TRBD2. The CDR3 consists of 15 residues. The V segment lost 5 bases and the J segment 3 bases; nucleotides outside the gene matches: 4. Looked up from germline, CDR1 is MNHEY and CDR2 is SMNVEV (reference sequence). The CDR3: CASSPGLAGVYEQYF. In DNA, the CDR3 is TGTGCCAGCAGTCCCGGACTAGCGGGGGTCTACGAGCAGTACTTC.

This chain links TRBV19 with TRBJ2-1; 10 bases map to TRBD1. CDR1 is LNHDA and CDR2 is SQIVND in the germline V gene (reference sequence). V gave up 1 base and J gave up 6 bases; unmatched junction bases: 3. The CDR3 runs to 15 residues. The CDR3 nucleotides read TGTGCCAGTAGTATAGGGGACAGGGGCTCCAATGAGCAGTTCTTC. Translation gives CASSIGDRGSNEQFF.

This clone showed up just once. The chain uses TRBV4-1 and TRBJ1-5; D ambiguous. The length of the CDR3 is 14 residues. Germline V gene data show CDR1 as MGHRA and CDR2 as YSYEKL. Trimming took off 3 bases at V and 0 bases at J, with 6 bases between the two ends. The CDR3 DNA is TGCGCCAGCAGCCATGGGCTTAGCAATCAGCCCCAGCATTTT. Residues: CASSHGLSNQPQHF.

The chain has TRBV6-2 or TRBV6-3 and TRBJ1-2; 8 positions agree with TRBD1. The junction had 11 bases not matched to a gene; V was cut back by 7 bases and J by 7 bases. The CDR3 runs to 14 residues. The V gene's germline CDR1 is MNHEY and CDR2 SVGEGT. CDR3: CASTPSGQGSGYTF. For the CDR3, the DNA is TGTGCCAGCACCCCATCAGGACAGGGCAGTGGCTACACCTTC.

The chain employs TRBV24-1 and TRBJ1-5; the D is unclear. V was clipped by 4 bases and J by 0 bases, with 3 bases between them. This CDR3 has 13 amino acids. Germline-derived CDR1 and CDR2 are KGHDR and SFDVKD. The CDR3 protein is CATSDHSNQPQHF. The CDR3 DNA sequence: TGTGCCACCAGTGACCATAGCAATCAGCCCCAGCATTTT.

J is TRBJ2-5 and V is TRBV5-6, with 12 bases lining up with TRBD1. The CDR3 contains 15 residues. V trimming: 3 bases; J trimming: 4 bases; junction bases outside the gene matches: 4. Germline lookup yields CDR1 SGHDT and CDR2 YYEEEE. The CDR3, as DNA: TGTGCCAGCAGCTGGGGACAGGGGGCGGGAGAGACCCAGTACTTC. As protein: CASSWGQGAGETQYF. Based on the CDR3 plus reference TRBV5-6 and TRBJ2-5, the full variable domain is DAGVTQSPTHLIKTRGQQVTLRCSPKSGHDTVSWYQQALGQGPQFIFQYYEEEERQRGNFPDRFSGHQFPNYSSELNVNALLLGDSALYLCASSWGQGAGETQYFGPGTRLLVL.

This clone was seen more than once but under ten times. The chain carries TRBV28 and TRBJ2-3; the D is unclear. V lost 6 bases to trimming and J lost 2 bases, with 15 bases between them. The germline V gene encodes CDR1 MDHEN and CDR2 SYDVKM. The CDR3 length is 15 residues. The CDR3 nucleotides are TGTGCCAGCAGCCCTACTCGCCGTTTCACAGATACGCAGTATTTT. This encodes CASSPTRRFTDTQYF.

The chain couples TRBV7-3 to TRBJ2-7; TRBD1 might be the D (5 bases). This CDR3 contains 13 residues. The V end was cut by 2 bases, the J end by 4 bases, with 9 bases between. Germline V lookup: CDR1 SGHTA, CDR2 FQGTGA. The CDR3 reads CASSLDRQYEQYF. In DNA, the CDR3 is TGTGCCAGCAGCTTAGACAGACAATACGAGCAGTACTTC.

This chain uses TRBV18 with TRBJ1-3; 7 nucleotides agree with TRBD1. The junction had 1 base not matched to a gene; V was cut back by 3 bases and J by 2 bases. The CDR3 covers 14 residues. The germline gives CDR1 KGHSH, CDR2 LQKENI. CDR3 sequence: CASSPDRAGNTIYF. CDR3 DNA: TGTGCCAGCTCACCCGACAGGGCTGGAAACACCATATATTTT.

The CDR3 reads CASSARTSGNYEQYF. The CDR3 nucleotides read TGTGCCAGCAGTGCGCGGACTAGCGGAAACTACGAGCAGTACTTC. The chain joins TRBV27 to TRBJ2-7; the match to TRBD2 covers 10 bases. The germline V gene encodes CDR1 MNHEY and CDR2 SMNVEV (reference sequence). The CDR3 loop spans 15 amino acids. V lost 5 bases and J lost 3; bases outside the gene matches: 7.

The chain employs TRBV19 and TRBJ1-4; 7 positions match TRBD1. The CDR3 consists of 17 residues. Germline V gene sequence: CDR1 LNHDA, CDR2 SQIVND (reference sequence). V lost 3 bases and J lost 1; bases outside the gene matches: 8. The CDR3 bases are TGTGCCAGTAGTATTTGGCAGGGGGTAGGAACTAATGAAAAACTGTTTTTT. This gives the protein CASSIWQGVGTNEKLFF.

V is TRBV6-2 or TRBV6-3 and J is TRBJ1-5; D remains unclear. The CDR3 has 13 amino acids. Germline CDR1 and CDR2: MNHEY and SVGEGT. V lost 5 bases, J lost 0 bases, and 5 bases lay in between. CDR3 DNA sequence: TGTGCCAGCAGTCCCTATAGCAATCAGCCCCAGCATTTT. It yields the protein CASSPYSNQPQHF.

The CDR3 sequence is CASSLGGAQPQHF. The DNA of the CDR3 is TGTGCCAGCAGTTTAGGGGGGGCCCAGCCCCAGCATTTT. The V gene is TRBV27, the J gene TRBJ1-5; TRBD1 is a possible D gene (6 bases). This CDR3 has 13 amino acids. Deletions cut 2 bases from V and 7 bases from J, with 9 bases between. Germline assignment: CDR1 MNHEY and CDR2 SMNVEV (reference sequence).

J is TRBJ1-6 and V is TRBV9; tentatively, D is TRBD1 (5 bases). Germline V gene lookup returns CDR1 SGDLS and CDR2 YYNGEE. The length of the CDR3 is 14 residues. Trimming took 0 bases from V and 8 from J, leaving 9 bases between them. The CDR3 nucleotides read TGTGCCAGCAGCGTAGGGGGGGAACATTCACCCCTCCACTTT. Its protein product is CASSVGGEHSPLHF.

There are a few counts of this clone. The chain recombines TRBV30 with TRBJ1-2, with D perhaps matching TRBD1 (5 bases). The CDR3 consists of 15 residues. Trimming removed 6 bases from V and 4 bases from J, with 21 bases in between. The germline V gene encodes CDR1 GTSNPN and CDR2 SVGIG (reference sequence). The CDR3: CACNTPWQGPYGYTF. In DNA, the CDR3 is TGTGCCTGCAATACTCCGTGGCAGGGCCCCTATGGCTACACCTTC.

This chain joins TRBV11-2 and TRBJ1-1; 8 nucleotides align to TRBD1. Germline assignment: CDR1 SGHAT and CDR2 FQNNGV. The CDR3 covers 15 residues. The V segment lost 5 bases and the J segment 5 bases; nucleotides outside the gene matches: 10. CDR3 protein: CASSVRQGSWTEAFF. CDR3 DNA sequence: TGTGCCAGCAGCGTAAGACAGGGGTCGTGGACTGAAGCTTTCTTT.

The V gene is TRBV6-4, the J gene TRBJ1-2; D gene unclear. Germline V gene lookup returns CDR1 MRHNA and CDR2 SNTAGT. V was cut by 2 bases and J by 4 bases, with 8 bases left in between. This CDR3 comprises 13 residues. CDR3 amino acids: CASSDRVFYGYTF. In DNA form, the CDR3 reads TGTGCCAGCAGTGACCGGGTTTTCTATGGCTACACCTTC.